One and the same sample provided the 2 T cell receptor beta chains below, sequenced in a study of control samples from healthy donors and cancer patients. Profiled with immunoSEQ multiplex PCR; TCRdb holds only in-frame clones, not every one. The sample has over 75,000 clones, roughly 86% seen once. The sequenced sample was blood. These receptor sequences come from a man in his sixties in good health.

The chain uses TRBV19 and TRBJ2-7; 11 bases align to TRBD1. The V and J ends lost 3 bases and 2 bases, in that order; junction bases with no gene match: 3. The CDR3 covers 15 residues. Germline V gives CDR1 LNHDA, CDR2 SQIVND (reference sequence). CDR3 residues: CASSMGTGGTYEQYF. Here the CDR3 DNA reads TGTGCCAGTAGTATGGGGACAGGGGGAACCTACGAGCAGTACTTC. Together with reference TRBV19 and TRBJ2-7, the CDR3 gives the full variable domain: DGGITQSPKYLFRKEGQNVTLSCEQNLNHDAMYWYRQDPGQGLRLIYYSQIVNDFQKGDIAEGYSVSREKKESFPLTVTSAQKNPTAFYLCASSMGTGGTYEQYFGPGTRLTVT.

Note on this clone: One end of the junction does not line up with germline, which may come from a read error. The chain employs TRBV6-4 and TRBJ1-4, with D tentatively TRBD1 (5 bases). The CDR3 length is 10 residues. Germline V CDR1 and CDR2: MRHNA, SNTAGT. The CDR3 coding sequence is TGTGCCAGCAGTCAACCCGGGACCGCCTTT. Encoded protein: CASSQPGTAF.